Below, 9 T cell receptor beta chains from the same sample are listed, as sequenced in a study of CD8 T cells in Susac syndrome. RNA amounts of roughly 0.45 to 1 ug underwent reverse transcription with random hexamers. Each CDR3 protein gets one entry after TCRdb re-called the immunoSEQ multiplex PCR reads with MiXCR. Of about 180,000 distinct CDR3 sequences listed, just under 95% were seen once; the top ten hold 0.099%. The sample consisted of CD4+ T cells from PBMCs. Receptors were obtained from a human donor with Susac syndrome.

The J gene is TRBJ1-2, the V gene TRBV5-6, with TRBD1 matching 7 bases. CDR3 size: 15 residues. J gave up 4 bases and V 1 base, and 7 bases lay outside the gene matches. Germline values: CDR1 SGHDT, CDR2 YYEEEE. DNA of the CDR3: TGTGCCAGCAGCTTGCTCCTACAGGGGCGCTATGGCTACACCTTC. It yields the protein CASSLLLQGRYGYTF.

The chain couples TRBV7-9 to TRBJ1-6; 7 nucleotides line up with TRBD1. Germline CDR1 reads SEHNR; CDR2 reads FQNEAQ (reference sequence). The CDR3 sequence is 15 residues long. V dropped 3 bases and J dropped 5; count of bases not matched to a gene: 4. CDR3 residues: CASSFSTGNNSPLHF. The CDR3 nucleotides are TGTGCCAGCAGCTTCTCGACAGGGAATAATTCACCCCTCCACTTT. Together with reference TRBV7-9 and TRBJ1-6, the CDR3 gives the full variable domain: DTGVSQNPRHKITKRGQNVTFRCDPISEHNRLYWYRQTLGQGPEFLTYFQNEAQLEKSRLLSDRFSAERPKGSFSTLEIQRTEQGDSAMYLCASSFSTGNNSPLHFGNGTRLTVT.

V is TRBV28 and J is TRBJ1-5; D unresolved. The CDR3 has 15 amino acids. The V end was cut by 6 bases, the J end by 4 bases, with 16 bases between. Germline assignment: CDR1 MDHEN and CDR2 SYDVKM. The CDR3 protein is CASSPVRVGNQPQHF. In DNA form, the CDR3 reads TGTGCCAGCAGCCCTGTAAGGGTTGGTAATCAGCCCCAGCATTTT.

This chain joins TRBV9 and TRBJ2-5; no clear D. CDR1 and CDR2 (germline): SGDLS, YYNGEE. CDR3 size: 15 residues. Trimming removed 0 bases from V and 1 base from J, with 10 bases in between. This chain's CDR3 is CASSVGNTFQETQYF. In DNA form, the CDR3 reads TGTGCCAGCAGCGTAGGAAACACCTTCCAAGAGACCCAGTACTTC.

The chain combines TRBV15 with TRBJ1-5; no reliable D call. CDR1 and CDR2 (germline): LNHNV, YYDKDF (reference sequence). V lost 0 bases and J lost 0, with 6 bases in between. The CDR3 has 15 amino acids. CDR3 bases: TGTGCCACCAGCAGAGAACTAAATAGCAATCAGCCCCAGCATTTT. Translating gives CATSRELNSNQPQHF.

Worth noting for this clonotype: One junction end does not reproduce the germline sequence, and a read error may be involved. The chain joins TRBV3-1 to TRBJ1-1; TRBD1 might be the D (5 bases). In germline, CDR1 is LGHDT, CDR2 YNNKEL (reference sequence). CDR3 length equals 14 residues. The CDR3: CASTQIGTGPRAFF. CDR3 DNA sequence: TGTGCCAGCACCCAAATCGGGACCGGGCCCAGGGCTTTCTTT.

The chain couples TRBV30 to TRBJ2-5; TRBD2 aligns across 10 bases. After removal of 8 bases from V and 2 bases from J, the junction contained 5 bases not matched to a gene. Germline CDR1 reads GTSNPN; CDR2 reads SVGIG (reference sequence). The CDR3 contains 13 residues. This chain's CDR3 is CAGAGGYQETQYF. The CDR3 nucleotides are TGTGCCGGAGCGGGGGGGTATCAAGAGACCCAGTACTTC.

V usage is TRBV7-9 and J usage is TRBJ2-5, with 8 bases matching TRBD1. The V and J ends lost 5 bases and 5 bases, in that order; junction bases with no gene match: 7. This CDR3 comprises 14 residues. Germline values: CDR1 SEHNR, CDR2 FQNEAQ (reference sequence). CDR3 coding DNA: TGTGCCAGCAGCCTCAGGACAGGGACGGAGACCCAGTACTTC. Protein sequence: CASSLRTGTETQYF.

The chain uses TRBV12-3 or TRBV12-4 and TRBJ2-1; no firm D call. V dropped 5 bases and J dropped 4 bases, with 3 bases sitting between them. The CDR3 covers 11 residues. The CDR3 coding sequence is TGTGCCAGCAGTGTTTACAATGAGCAGTTCTTC. Protein sequence: CASSVYNEQFF.